The 20 T cell receptor beta chains listed next were all sequenced from one sample in a study of blood T cell repertoires in COVID-19. The data were produced by immunoSEQ multiplex PCR, yet TCRdb's version contains in-frame clones alone and is incomplete. The table includes tens of thousands of clones, less than 90% detected once. Sequenced input: peripheral blood. The source is a human donor in a cohort sampled during active COVID-19.

This clone was detected only a few times. This chain links TRBV24-1 with TRBJ1-1; 8 bases match TRBD1. From germline, CDR1 is KGHDR and CDR2 SFDVKD. The CDR3 totals 20 residues. V gave up 4 bases and J gave up 0 bases; unmatched junction bases: 18. The CDR3 nucleotides read TGTGCCACCAGTGACAACCCGACAGGGGCCGCCGGCCACATGAACACTGAAGCTTTCTTT. Translation gives CATSDNPTGAAGHMNTEAFF.

The V and J genes are TRBV19 and TRBJ2-1; D is unresolved. V lost 4 bases, J lost 5 bases, and 15 bases lay in between. The CDR3 is 15 residues long. Germline V CDR1 and CDR2: LNHDA, SQIVND (reference sequence). This chain's CDR3 is CASSNRGASNNEQFF. In DNA form, the CDR3 reads TGTGCCAGTAGTAACCGAGGAGCTAGTAACAATGAGCAGTTCTTC.

The chain has TRBV27 and TRBJ2-1; 9 bases align to TRBD2. Looked up from germline, CDR1 is MNHEY and CDR2 is SMNVEV (reference sequence). With 2 bases clipped from V and 7 bases from J, the junction kept 12 bases outside the gene matches. CDR3 size: 17 residues. The CDR3 DNA sequence: TGTGCCAGCAGTTTACCTTTTCGGGCTAGCGGGGAAAATGAGCAGTTCTTC. Its translation: CASSLPFRASGENEQFF.

The chain links TRBV3-1 (or the pseudogene TRBV3-2) to TRBJ2-5, with D possibly TRBD2 on 7 matching bases. The CDR3 consists of 13 residues. The V gene's germline CDR1 is LGHDT and CDR2 YNNKEL (reference sequence). V gave up 11 bases and J gave up 5 bases, with 18 bases separating them. The CDR3 is CAVKAGAGETQYF. The DNA of the CDR3 is TGTGCCGTTAAGGCGGGGGCGGGGGAGACCCAGTACTTC.

The chain has TRBV9 and TRBJ2-1, with 10 bases that match TRBD2. The CDR3 consists of 16 residues. V shed 1 base and J 5 bases; nucleotides not matched to a gene: 6. Germline V CDR1 and CDR2: SGDLS, YYNGEE. The CDR3 is CASSVMASGSHNEQFF. In nucleotides, the CDR3 is TGTGCCAGCAGCGTAATGGCTAGCGGGAGCCACAATGAGCAGTTCTTC.

This clone is classed as medium-sized. The chain recombines TRBV25-1 with TRBJ1-6; TRBD1 matches 9 bases. The germline CDR1 and CDR2 sequences are MGHDK and SYGVNS. J lost 6 bases, V lost 4 bases, and 4 bases had no gene match. The CDR3 is 15 residues long. The CDR3 coding sequence is TGTGCCAGCAGTGGTGGGACAGGGTTTAATTCACCCCTCCACTTT. This translates into CASSGGTGFNSPLHF.

The genes are TRBV9 and TRBJ2-2; D gene uncertain. The CDR3 spans 14 residues. Trimming pared 0 bases from V and 1 base from J, leaving 4 bases between. Looked up from germline, CDR1 is SGDLS and CDR2 is YYNGEE. The CDR3 protein is CASSVELNTGELFF. CDR3 DNA sequence: TGTGCCAGCAGCGTAGAACTGAACACCGGGGAGCTGTTTTTT.

The chain employs TRBV9 and TRBJ1-6; D is unclear. The CDR3 loop spans 14 amino acids. Germline V lookup: CDR1 SGDLS, CDR2 YYNGEE. V lost 0 bases to trimming and J lost 6 bases, with 7 bases between them. The CDR3 is CASSVAGVNSPLHF. CDR3 in DNA: TGTGCCAGCAGCGTAGCTGGAGTTAATTCACCCCTCCACTTT. The full variable domain, rest sourced from reference TRBV9 and TRBJ1-6, is DSGVTQTPKHLITATGQRVTLRCSPRSGDLSVYWYQQSLDQGLQFLIQYYNGEERAKGNILERFSAQQFPDLHSELNLSSLELGDSALYFCASSVAGVNSPLHFGNGTRLTVT.

DNA for the CDR3: TGTGCCAGCAGTAGGACTGAAGAGACCCAGTACTTC. Encoded protein: CASSRTEETQYF. This chain uses TRBV6-5 with TRBJ2-5, with D tentatively TRBD2 (5 bases). The V and J ends lost 5 bases and 3 bases respectively, with 7 bases between them. Germline values: CDR1 MNHEY, CDR2 SVGAGI. The length of the CDR3 is 12 residues.

CDR3 bases: TGTGCCAGCTCGTCGACAGGGGAGGGTTGGCCCCAGCATTTT. Its translation is CASSSTGEGWPQHF. This chain links TRBV18 with TRBJ1-5; 8 bases are shared with TRBD1. CDR3 length: 14 amino acids. The ends lost 6 bases at V and 9 bases at J; junction bases unmatched: 10. CDR1 is KGHSH, CDR2 LQKENI, per germline.

This clone was picked up one time. The rearrangement uses TRBV28 and TRBJ2-1; maybe TRBD2 (6 bases). Germline assignment: CDR1 MDHEN and CDR2 SYDVKM. The CDR3 loop spans 15 amino acids. V dropped 3 bases and J dropped 0 bases, with 9 bases sitting between them. CDR3 loop: CASSFPGGSYNEQFF. DNA of the CDR3: TGTGCCAGCAGTTTCCCCGGGGGCTCCTACAATGAGCAGTTCTTC.

This chain links TRBV6-5 with TRBJ2-3, with 8 positions matching TRBD2. Looked up from germline, CDR1 is MNHEY and CDR2 is SVGAGI. V shed 5 bases, J shed 3 bases, and the junction held 4 bases outside the gene matches. The CDR3 contains 14 residues. The CDR3 DNA reads as TGTGCCAGCAGTCGGGGGGGCGAAACAGATACGCAGTATTTT. This translates into CASSRGGETDTQYF.

J is TRBJ2-5 and V is TRBV5-4, with 14 bases fitting TRBD2. The length of the CDR3 is 16 residues. The J segment lost 4 bases and the V segment lost 3 bases, leaving 5 bases of the junction unmatched. Germline V gives CDR1 SGHNT, CDR2 YYREEE (reference sequence). CDR3 sequence reads: CASSSGLAGGPETQYF. As DNA, the CDR3 is TGTGCCAGCAGCTCTGGACTAGCGGGGGGTCCAGAGACCCAGTACTTC.

This chain joins TRBV3-1 (or the pseudogene TRBV3-2) and TRBJ2-1, with TRBD2 matching over 9 bases. In germline, CDR1 is LGHDT, CDR2 YNNKEL (reference sequence). The CDR3 has 16 amino acids. J was trimmed by 5 bases and V by 0 bases; bases with no gene match: 5. DNA for the CDR3: TGTGCCAGCAGCCAAGACCCTAGCGGGGTCCACAATGAGCAGTTCTTC. Protein: CASSQDPSGVHNEQFF.

This clone is a singleton in its sample. This chain connects TRBV5-1 to TRBJ2-3, with 9 bases lining up with TRBD1. This CDR3 contains 14 residues. J lost 5 bases, V lost 0 bases, and 1 base had no gene match. Germline V gene sequence: CDR1 SGHRS, CDR2 YFSETQ. The DNA for the CDR3 is TGCGCCAGCAGCTTGGACAGGGGGCTAGATACGCAGTATTTT. Translation gives CASSLDRGLDTQYF.

This sequence joins TRBV7-9 and TRBJ2-1, with D perhaps matching TRBD2 (5 bases). Trimming pared 4 bases from V and 0 bases from J, leaving 13 bases between. The CDR3 spans 16 residues. Germline loops: CDR1 SEHNR, CDR2 FQNEAQ (reference sequence). Written as DNA, the CDR3 is TGTGCCAGCAGCTACTCTAGCCGGAGCTCCTACAATGAGCAGTTCTTC. Its translation: CASSYSSRSSYNEQFF.

J is TRBJ2-5 and V is TRBV5-1, with TRBD1 matching 9 bases. Germline V gene sequence: CDR1 SGHRS, CDR2 YFSETQ. V was clipped by 5 bases and J by 5 bases; unmatched bases: 7. This CDR3 has 14 residues. CDR3 nucleotides: TGCGCCAGCAGGCGGGCGGGGACAGGGGAGACCCAGTACTTC. Its translation is CASRRAGTGETQYF.

The CDR3, as DNA: TGTGCCAGCAGTTCGAGGACAGGGTCTAATGAAAAACTGTTTTTT. Amino acid sequence: CASSSRTGSNEKLFF. The J gene is TRBJ1-4, the V gene TRBV27; TRBD1 agrees at 8 bases. J gave up 3 bases and V 4 bases, and 4 bases lay outside the gene matches. Germline V gene sequence: CDR1 MNHEY, CDR2 SMNVEV (reference sequence). The CDR3 runs 15 residues.

The rearrangement uses TRBV21-1 and TRBJ1-2; TRBD1, the D gene given by the table, was not confirmed from the DNA. TRBV21-1 is a known pseudogene. The CDR3 is made up of 16 amino acids. The CDR3 here is CASGPRSSVGFYGYTF. As DNA, the CDR3 is TGTGCCAGCGGGCCAAGGTCGTCGGTCGGATTCTATGGCTACACCTTC.

The chain has TRBV28 and TRBJ1-5, with 10 bases identical to TRBD1. The germline CDR1 and CDR2 sequences are MDHEN and SYDVKM. CDR3 length: 14 residues. J gave up 6 bases and V 3 bases, and 2 bases lay outside the gene matches. In DNA form, the CDR3 reads TGTGCCAGCAGTTTTTGGGACAGGGGTCAGCCCCAGCATTTT. Residues: CASSFWDRGQPQHF. Variable domain in full (rest from reference TRBV28 and TRBJ1-5): DVKVTQSSRYLVKRTGEKVFLECVQDMDHENMFWYRQDPGLGLRLIYFSYDVKMKEKGDIPEGYSVSREKKERFSLILESASTNQTSMYLCASSFWDRGQPQHFGDGTRLSIL.